One T cell receptor (beta chain) is described in this entry. The sample comes from a study of blood T cell repertoires in COVID-19. Across the study: Donors in the United States, Italy and Spain gave samples during acute or convalescent COVID-19. Sample material is recorded as cDNA or gDNA derived from T cells, B-cell-depleted T cells, or PBMCs.

Trimming removed 6 bases from V and 1 base from J, with 13 bases in between. The CDR3 length is 15 residues. The V gene's germline CDR1 is MNHEY and CDR2 SVGAGI. Under the authors' procedure: Reference gene primer amplification yielded estimated nucleated cell counts. Clones were read by immunoSEQ multiplex PCR, and TCRdb kept only the in-frame ones, dropping some. The V and J calls and clone size are taken from that table; D and trimming were inferred from the DNA. The table records around 500,000 clones, 80% to 90% of them present only once. The genes are TRBV6-5 and TRBJ2-1; D is possibly TRBD1 (5 bases). The sequence came from a human donor in a cohort sampled during active COVID-19. Sequenced: peripheral blood. This CDR3 reads CASRSQVGSYNEQFF. CDR3 nucleotides: TGTGCCAGCAGGTCACAGGTCGGGTCCTACAATGAGCAGTTCTTC.